This T cell receptor beta chain was identified during a study of blood T cell repertoires in COVID-19. Background on the study: The United States, Italy and Spain were the sources of the acute and convalescent COVID-19 samples. Sample material is recorded as cDNA or gDNA derived from T cells, B-cell-depleted T cells, or PBMCs.

The length of the CDR3 is 16 residues. V dropped 0 bases and J dropped 2; count of bases not matched to a gene: 4. Germline V CDR1 and CDR2: MNHEY, SMNVEV (reference sequence). In the original workflow: Reference gene primer amplification in the assay estimated nucleated cell counts. Profiling relied on immunoSEQ multiplex PCR, and the TCRdb table lists in-frame clones only, not all of them. The DNA was the basis for D and trimming; V, J and clone size are from that table. The sample consists of approximately 200,000 clones, less than 85% of them appearing once. Recovered Cohort 3 donors showed two negative PCRs, clearance, or symptom resolution.

The V gene is TRBV27, the J gene TRBJ2-7, with 10 bases identical to TRBD2. Sequenced sample: PBMCs or T cells enriched from blood (not recorded which). This TCR derives from a man aged 40-55 years who had recovered from COVID-19. The CDR3: CASSLSLAGVAYEQYF. The CDR3 bases are TGTGCCAGCAGTTTATCCCTAGCGGGAGTAGCCTACGAGCAGTACTTC.